The T cell receptor beta chain under discussion was sequenced for a study of cytomegalovirus exposure and HLA in healthy donors. Comment on this clone: One end of the junction does not line up with germline, which may come from a read error.

Amplification used 60 Vbeta primers and 13 Jbeta primers. Sequencing was performed with immunoSEQ multiplex PCR; in TCRdb, only in-frame clones are kept and a portion is missing. Of 160,000 or so clones in the sample, 70% to 80% are singletons; the top ten hold roughly 0.76%. The germline V gene has CDR1 SEHNR and CDR2 FQNEAQ (reference sequence). The CDR3 spans 16 residues. The V and J genes are TRBV7-9 and TRBJ1-2, with D uncertain. This TCR was recovered from a woman in her 40s in good health and CMV-seronegative. Sequenced input: PBMCs. In nucleotides, the CDR3 is TGTTCCAGCAGCCCTAGTGGGTTGGAAGCTAACTATGGCTACACCTTC. It specifies CSSSPSGLEANYGYTF.